This T cell receptor (beta chain) was obtained from a study of radiotherapy plus CTLA-4 blockade in lung cancer. Points on this clone: Its antigen is unidentified.

Sequencing used immunoSEQ multiplex PCR; TCRdb keeps in-frame clones, though not all of them. The table includes some 80,000 clones, around 80% detected once. Overall study findings and caveats: Clones of tumor-derived TCRs expanded in blood after radiotherapy plus ipilimumab.

Germline values: CDR1 SGHAT, CDR2 FQNNGV. CDR3 length equals 14 residues. V dropped 5 bases and J dropped 2; count of bases not matched to a gene: 3. The TCR comes from a human donor with non-small cell lung cancer who had stable disease on radiotherapy plus ipilimumab. V usage is TRBV11-2 and J usage is TRBJ2-5, with TRBD2 identical over 9 bases. The specimen comprised peripheral blood, sampled from a patient treated with radiotherapy plus ipilimumab. CDR3 residues: CASSHSGGQETQYF. As DNA, the CDR3 is TGTGCCAGCAGCCATAGCGGGGGACAAGAGACCCAGTACTTC.